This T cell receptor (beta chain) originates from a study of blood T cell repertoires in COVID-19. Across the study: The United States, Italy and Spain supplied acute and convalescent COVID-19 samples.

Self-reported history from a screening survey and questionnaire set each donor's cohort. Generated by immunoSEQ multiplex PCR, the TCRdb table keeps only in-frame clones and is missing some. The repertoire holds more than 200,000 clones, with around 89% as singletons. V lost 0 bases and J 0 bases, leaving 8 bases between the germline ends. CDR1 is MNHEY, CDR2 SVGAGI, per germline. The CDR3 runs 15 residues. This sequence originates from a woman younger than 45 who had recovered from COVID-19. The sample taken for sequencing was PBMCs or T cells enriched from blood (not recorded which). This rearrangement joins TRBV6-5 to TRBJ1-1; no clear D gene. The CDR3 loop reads CASSYSAPMNTEAFF. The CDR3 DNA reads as TGTGCCAGCAGTTACTCTGCACCTATGAACACTGAAGCTTTCTTT.